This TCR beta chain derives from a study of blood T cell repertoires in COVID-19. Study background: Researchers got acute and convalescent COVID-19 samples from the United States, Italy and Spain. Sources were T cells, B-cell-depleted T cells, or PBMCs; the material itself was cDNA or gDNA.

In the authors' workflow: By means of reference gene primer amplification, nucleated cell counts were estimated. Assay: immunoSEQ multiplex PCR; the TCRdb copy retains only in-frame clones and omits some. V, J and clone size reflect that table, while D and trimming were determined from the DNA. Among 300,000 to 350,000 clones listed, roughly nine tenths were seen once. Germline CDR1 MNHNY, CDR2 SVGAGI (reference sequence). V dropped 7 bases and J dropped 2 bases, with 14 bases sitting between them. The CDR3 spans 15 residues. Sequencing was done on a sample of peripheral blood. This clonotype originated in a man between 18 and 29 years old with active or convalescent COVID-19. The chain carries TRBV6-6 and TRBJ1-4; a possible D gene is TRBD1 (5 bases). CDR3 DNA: TGTGCCAGCACTAGGGCGGGGACCACTAATGAAAAACTGTTTTTT. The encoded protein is CASTRAGTTNEKLFF.